These T cell receptor beta chains were read from a single sample in a study of T cell responses to AZD1222 COVID-19 vaccine. Produced via immunoSEQ multiplex PCR; TCRdb's table is partial and in-frame only. This table holds some 130,000 clones, approximately 80% found once. The material was peripheral blood, obtained on day 0 of AZD1222 vaccination. The receptors stem from an adult in good health. The CDR3 runs from the conserved cysteine through the conserved F or W. D genes are given only for firm matches.

TRBV7-9,TRBJ2-7,-,TGTGCCAGCAGCCCAGTGCAGGGGCTACCCTACGAGCAGTACTTC,CASSPVQGLPYEQYF
TRBV7-2,TRBJ1-6,-,TGTGCCAGCAGCTTAATAGGGCCTGTCTCACCCCTCCACTTT,CASSLIGPVSPLHF
TRBV5-4,TRBJ1-6,-,TGTGCCAGCAGCTCTTCCGCCAGTCGAGATTCACCCCTCCACTTT,CASSSSASRDSPLHF
TRBV28,TRBJ2-7,-,TGTGCCAGCAGTTCTCTGGGACCTCTCTACGAGCAGTACTTC,CASSSLGPLYEQYF
TRBV2,TRBJ2-3,-,TGTGCCAGCAGTGAAGGGCAGGGCGTATATACGCAGTATTTT,CASSEGQGVYTQYF
TRBV7-2,TRBJ1-2,-,TGTGCCAGCAGCTTAGAACGTTACAAGTCCCCGAGGACCTTC,CASSLERYKSPRTF
TRBV28,TRBJ1-1,-,TGTGCCAGCAGGGCAGGCGATACGAACACTGAAGCTTTCTTT,CASRAGDTNTEAFF
TRBV5-5,TRBJ1-2,-,TGTGCCAGCAGCTTGTTCACATGGGGGGCCCATGGCTACACCTTC,CASSLFTWGAHGYTF
TRBV28,TRBJ2-1,-,TGTGCCAGCAGGGGAGGAGGTCCGAGCCCCGGGCTCAATGAGCAGTTCTTC,CASRGGGPSPGLNEQFF
TRBV5-1,TRBJ1-2,TRBD1,TGCGCCAGCAGCTTAGGGGGGACAGGAATAGAAAACTATGGCTACACCTTC,CASSLGGTGIENYGYTF
TRBV6-5,TRBJ2-3,TRBD2,TGTGCCAGCAGTTACTCTGCGGGGGACACAGATACGCAGTATTTT,CASSYSAGDTDTQYF
TRBV6-1,TRBJ2-7,TRBD2,TGTGCCAGCAGTGGACTAATTCTAGCGGGGGGTATCTACGAGCAGTACTTC,CASSGLILAGGIYEQYF
TRBV19,TRBJ1-2,TRBD1,TGTGCCAGTAGTAAACAACTGACAGGGAACTATGGCTACACCTTC,CASSKQLTGNYGYTF
TRBV5-1,TRBJ2-7,-,TGCGCCAGCAGCACCCCGGGCACCAACTACGAGCAGTACTTC,CASSTPGTNYEQYF
TRBV28,TRBJ1-4,-,TGTGCCAGCAGTTTTGGGGGGTGGAATGAAAAACTGTTTTTT,CASSFGGWNEKLFF
TRBV12-3/TRBV12-4,TRBJ2-3,-,TGTGCCAGCAGTACTAGTTATACGCAGTATTTT,CASSTSYTQYF
TRBV19,TRBJ2-3,-,TGTGCCAGTAGTATTGGGCAGGGGCCAGATACGCAGTATTTT,CASSIGQGPDTQYF
TRBV6-5,TRBJ1-5,-,TGTGCCAGCAGTTACTCATGGTATAGCAATCAGCCCCAGCATTTT,CASSYSWYSNQPQHF
TRBV19,TRBJ1-1,-,TGTGCCAGTAGTCATGGCAGGGTTGACACTGAAGCTTTCTTT,CASSHGRVDTEAFF
TRBV19,TRBJ1-5,-,TGTGCCAGTACCCCGGCTAGAACGGGTATTCAGCCCCAGCATTTT,CASTPARTGIQPQHF
TRBV5-1,TRBJ1-4,-,TGCGCCAGCAGCCGGCAGGGCACACCATTCGCAACTAATGAAAAACTGTTTTTT,CASSRQGTPFATNEKLFF
TRBV7-6,TRBJ2-5,TRBD2,TGTGCCAGCAGCTTGGCGGGGGGCCAAGGAGAGACCCAGTACTTC,CASSLAGGQGETQYF